The entry that follows covers one T cell receptor beta chain sequence. This sample was included in a study of blood T cell repertoires in COVID-19. The V end was cut by 3 bases, the J end by 4 bases, with 15 bases between. The CDR3 is made up of 15 amino acids. Germline V gene data show CDR1 as MNHNS and CDR2 as SASEGT. The protocol was immunoSEQ multiplex PCR, while the TCRdb copy is restricted to in-frame clones and leaves out a portion. Of 250,000 to 350,000 clones in the sample, roughly 90% were seen once. This receptor was obtained from a woman younger than 45 with COVID-19, enrolled during active disease. The V call is TRBV6-1, the J call TRBJ1-1, with D tentatively TRBD1 (5 bases). The material sequenced was peripheral blood. CDR3 nucleotides: TGTGCCAGCAGTGACGGGAGGGTCGGGGGCACTGAAGCTTTCTTT. This translates into CASSDGRVGGTEAFF.